Listed below are T cell receptor beta chains from one sample, sequenced in a study of T-cell reconstitution after alpha-beta-depleted transplantation in children. TCRdb passed the PCR reads through MiXCR, listing each CDR3 protein once. Here the sample spans more than 100,000 distinct CDR3 sequences, more than 20% being singletons. The specimen comprised PBMCs, mostly from graft donor cells, sampled 180 days after TCRalphabeta/CD19-depleted stem cell transplant. These TCRs come from a male patient between 2 and 10 years old who had a stem cell transplant for chronic granulomatous disease, so the T cells may come from the graft donor. Each CDR3 is given with its conserved first and last residue. Each record gives: clone size, D gene, V gene, J gene, CDR3 protein, CDR3 DNA. D genes are given only for firm matches. Some rows mark clone size as missing; the rest say once, few, many or name a class of expanded clone.

abundance: -
d_gene: -
v_gene: TRBV12-3/TRBV12-4
j_gene: TRBJ2-5
CDR3aa: CASSLGQPFETQYF
CDR3nt: TGTGCCAGCAGCCTAGGACAGCCGTTTGAGACCCAGTACTTC

abundance: many
d_gene: -
v_gene: TRBV20-1
j_gene: TRBJ2-3
CDR3aa: CSATGTSSTDTQYF
CDR3nt: TGCAGTGCTACTGGGACGAGTAGCACAGATACGCAGTATTTT

abundance: many
d_gene: TRBD1
v_gene: TRBV28
j_gene: TRBJ1-1
CDR3aa: CAIQTGAGRSTEAFF
CDR3nt: TGTGCCATCCAGACAGGGGCGGGGAGGAGCACTGAAGCTTTCTTT

abundance: few
d_gene: TRBD2
v_gene: TRBV5-1
j_gene: TRBJ2-3
CDR3aa: CASSSTRTSGVDTQYF
CDR3nt: TGCGCCAGCAGCTCAACACGGACTAGCGGGGTAGATACGCAGTATTTT

abundance: few
d_gene: -
v_gene: TRBV12-3/TRBV12-4
j_gene: TRBJ2-7
CDR3aa: CASTKNGFLSYEQYF
CDR3nt: TGTGCCAGCACCAAAAACGGGTTCCTGTCCTACGAGCAGTACTTC

abundance: many
d_gene: -
v_gene: TRBV7-2
j_gene: TRBJ2-5
CDR3aa: CASSRRRVVETQYF
CDR3nt: TGTGCCAGCAGCCGAAGAAGGGTTGTCGAGACCCAGTACTTC

abundance: -
d_gene: -
v_gene: TRBV7-8
j_gene: TRBJ2-3
CDR3aa: CASSESPTTDTQYF
CDR3nt: TGTGCCAGCAGCGAGTCCCCTACCACAGATACGCAGTATTTT

abundance: many
d_gene: -
v_gene: TRBV20-1
j_gene: TRBJ2-4
CDR3aa: CSAGSTGLGIQYF
CDR3nt: TGCAGTGCTGGGAGTACAGGTTTGGGCATTCAGTACTTC

abundance: few
d_gene: TRBD1
v_gene: TRBV12-3/TRBV12-4
j_gene: TRBJ2-3
CDR3aa: CASSLRDRVTDTQYF
CDR3nt: TGTGCCAGCAGCCTCCGGGACAGGGTAACAGATACGCAGTATTTT

abundance: -
d_gene: -
v_gene: TRBV12-3/TRBV12-4
j_gene: TRBJ2-1
CDR3aa: CASSFDLARYEQFF
CDR3nt: TGTGCCAGCAGTTTCGATCTAGCGCGGTACGAGCAGTTCTTC

abundance: few
d_gene: -
v_gene: TRBV6-5
j_gene: TRBJ2-7
CDR3aa: CASSLRDWRGYEQYF
CDR3nt: TGTGCCAGCAGTTTACGGGACTGGAGAGGCTACGAGCAGTACTTC

abundance: -
d_gene: -
v_gene: TRBV5-8
j_gene: TRBJ1-5
CDR3aa: CASSLRVGQPQHF
CDR3nt: TGTGCCAGCAGCTTGAGGGTCGGGCAGCCCCAGCATTTT

abundance: -
d_gene: -
v_gene: TRBV29-1
j_gene: TRBJ1-5
CDR3aa: CSVFRVLDNQPQHF
CDR3nt: TGCAGCGTTTTCCGGGTTTTAGACAATCAGCCCCAGCATTTT

abundance: few
d_gene: TRBD2
v_gene: TRBV5-1
j_gene: TRBJ2-1
CDR3aa: CASSFGLAGHEQFF
CDR3nt: TGCGCCAGCAGCTTCGGACTAGCTGGCCATGAGCAGTTCTTC

abundance: few
d_gene: -
v_gene: TRBV20-1
j_gene: TRBJ2-5
CDR3aa: CSARSPVFSAVTQYF
CDR3nt: TGCAGTGCTAGATCCCCAGTCTTTAGCGCGGTGACCCAGTACTTC

abundance: -
d_gene: TRBD2
v_gene: TRBV7-8
j_gene: TRBJ2-1
CDR3aa: CASSLVAASGSSYNEQFF
CDR3nt: TGTGCCAGCAGCTTAGTAGCCGCTAGCGGGAGCTCCTACAATGAGCAGTTCTTC

abundance: -
d_gene: -
v_gene: TRBV27
j_gene: TRBJ2-1
CDR3aa: CASSFGRNNEQFF
CDR3nt: TGTGCCAGCAGTTTTGGCAGGAACAATGAGCAGTTCTTC

abundance: -
d_gene: TRBD1
v_gene: TRBV7-9
j_gene: TRBJ1-4
CDR3aa: CASSQGDRQIGEKLFF
CDR3nt: TGTGCCAGCAGTCAAGGGGACAGGCAGATTGGTGAAAAACTGTTTTTT

abundance: -
d_gene: TRBD2
v_gene: TRBV12-3/TRBV12-4
j_gene: TRBJ2-7
CDR3aa: CASRTSSGIGVWEQYF
CDR3nt: TGTGCCAGCAGAACCTCTAGCGGGATTGGAGTCTGGGAGCAGTACTTC

abundance: many
d_gene: TRBD1
v_gene: TRBV12-3/TRBV12-4
j_gene: TRBJ2-7
CDR3aa: CASSWTGPYEQYF
CDR3nt: TGTGCCAGCAGTTGGACAGGGCCCTACGAGCAGTACTTC

abundance: many
d_gene: -
v_gene: TRBV7-3
j_gene: TRBJ2-7
CDR3aa: CASSPSGITSEQYF
CDR3nt: TGTGCCAGCAGCCCCTCAGGTATTACGTCCGAGCAGTACTTC

abundance: many
d_gene: -
v_gene: TRBV7-6
j_gene: TRBJ2-2
CDR3aa: CASSLTVAATGELFF
CDR3nt: TGTGCCAGCAGCTTAACGGTTGCAGCCACCGGGGAGCTGTTTTTT

abundance: -
d_gene: -
v_gene: TRBV5-1
j_gene: TRBJ2-2
CDR3aa: CASSLPGSGTGELFF
CDR3nt: TGCGCCAGCAGCCTGCCAGGATCCGGAACCGGGGAGCTGTTTTTT

abundance: few
d_gene: TRBD2
v_gene: TRBV12-3/TRBV12-4
j_gene: TRBJ2-1
CDR3aa: CASRLSGRVSYNEQFF
CDR3nt: TGTGCCAGCAGACTCAGCGGGAGGGTCTCCTACAATGAGCAGTTCTTC

abundance: -
d_gene: -
v_gene: TRBV5-6
j_gene: TRBJ2-5
CDR3aa: CASGPGTSQETQYF
CDR3nt: TGTGCCAGCGGCCCCGGGACCTCCCAAGAGACCCAGTACTTC

abundance: many
d_gene: -
v_gene: TRBV20-1
j_gene: TRBJ2-1
CDR3aa: CSARADRDNEQFF
CDR3nt: TGCAGTGCTAGGGCCGACAGAGACAATGAGCAGTTCTTC

abundance: -
d_gene: TRBD1
v_gene: TRBV12-3/TRBV12-4
j_gene: TRBJ2-7
CDR3aa: CASGRDSPYEQYF
CDR3nt: TGTGCCAGCGGCCGGGACAGTCCCTACGAGCAGTACTTC

abundance: many
d_gene: -
v_gene: TRBV12-3/TRBV12-4
j_gene: TRBJ2-1
CDR3aa: CASSLGGGNEQFF
CDR3nt: TGTGCCAGCAGCCTGGGAGGAGGCAATGAGCAGTTCTTC

abundance: once
d_gene: -
v_gene: TRBV29-1
j_gene: TRBJ2-3
CDR3aa: CSADRNTDTQYF
CDR3nt: TGCAGCGCCGACAGGAACACAGATACGCAGTATTTT

abundance: few
d_gene: -
v_gene: TRBV12-3/TRBV12-4
j_gene: TRBJ2-1
CDR3aa: CASSLAGGYEQFF
CDR3nt: TGTGCCAGCAGTTTAGCGGGAGGCTATGAGCAGTTCTTC

abundance: many
d_gene: TRBD1
v_gene: TRBV27
j_gene: TRBJ2-5
CDR3aa: CASSLRDRVEGTQYF
CDR3nt: TGTGCCAGCAGTCTCCGGGACAGGGTAGAAGGGACCCAGTACTTC

abundance: many
d_gene: TRBD2
v_gene: TRBV3-1
j_gene: TRBJ2-7
CDR3aa: CASSQARTLGLAGVSEQYF
CDR3nt: TGTGCCAGCAGCCAAGCCCGTACACTGGGACTAGCGGGAGTAAGCGAGCAGTACTTC

abundance: -
d_gene: -
v_gene: TRBV4-3
j_gene: TRBJ2-3
CDR3aa: CASSQDSHTQYF
CDR3nt: TGCGCCAGCAGCCAAGATTCCCACACGCAGTATTTT

abundance: -
d_gene: -
v_gene: TRBV11-1
j_gene: TRBJ1-2
CDR3aa: CASSLVGWGGYTF
CDR3nt: TGTGCCAGCAGCTTAGTTGGCTGGGGAGGCTACACCTTC

abundance: -
d_gene: TRBD2
v_gene: TRBV12-3/TRBV12-4
j_gene: TRBJ2-1
CDR3aa: CASSYGLADYNEQFF
CDR3nt: TGTGCCAGCAGTTACGGACTAGCGGATTACAATGAGCAGTTCTTC

abundance: many
d_gene: TRBD2
v_gene: TRBV18
j_gene: TRBJ2-1
CDR3aa: CASSFSLAGVNNEQFF
CDR3nt: TGTGCCAGCTCATTCTCTCTAGCGGGAGTGAACAATGAGCAGTTCTTC

abundance: many
d_gene: -
v_gene: TRBV12-3/TRBV12-4
j_gene: TRBJ2-2
CDR3aa: CASSPLGSEHTGELFF
CDR3nt: TGTGCCAGCAGTCCCCTGGGGTCGGAACACACCGGGGAGCTGTTTTTT

abundance: -
d_gene: TRBD2
v_gene: TRBV4-1
j_gene: TRBJ2-1
CDR3aa: CARKGRECIFEQFF
CDR3nt: TGCGCCAGGAAGGGGCGGGAGTGCATATTCGAGCAGTTCTTC

abundance: few
d_gene: -
v_gene: TRBV5-1
j_gene: TRBJ2-1
CDR3aa: CASSMARGHNEQFF
CDR3nt: TGCGCCAGCAGTATGGCTAGAGGTCACAATGAGCAGTTCTTC

abundance: -
d_gene: TRBD2
v_gene: TRBV5-1
j_gene: TRBJ2-1
CDR3aa: CASSLVAGEREQFF
CDR3nt: TGCGCCAGCAGCTTGGTAGCGGGGGAACGTGAGCAGTTCTTC

abundance: few
d_gene: -
v_gene: TRBV20-1
j_gene: TRBJ2-5
CDR3aa: CSVVGGETQYF
CDR3nt: TGCAGTGTGGTAGGGGGAGAGACCCAGTACTTC

abundance: many
d_gene: TRBD1
v_gene: TRBV6-5
j_gene: TRBJ1-5
CDR3aa: CASSSTGGNKPQHF
CDR3nt: TGTGCCAGCAGTTCTACAGGGGGAAATAAACCCCAGCATTTT

abundance: many
d_gene: -
v_gene: TRBV20-1
j_gene: TRBJ1-1
CDR3aa: CSASKPLNTEAFF
CDR3nt: TGCAGTGCTAGCAAACCTTTGAACACTGAAGCTTTCTTT

abundance: many
d_gene: -
v_gene: TRBV27
j_gene: TRBJ2-1
CDR3aa: CASSSLSVAVYNEQFF
CDR3nt: TGTGCCAGCAGTTCCCTATCGGTAGCGGTCTACAATGAGCAGTTCTTC

abundance: many
d_gene: -
v_gene: TRBV20-1
j_gene: TRBJ1-2
CDR3aa: CSARDRDDYGYTF
CDR3nt: TGCAGTGCTAGAGACAGGGACGACTATGGCTACACCTTC